This T cell receptor (beta chain) was profiled in a study of T cell repertoires in cytomegalovirus infection. Overall study context: Shared public TCR beta signatures pointed to both CMV infection and a matching HLA type.

TCRdb reanalysed the reads using MiXCR and keeps one entry per CDR3 protein. The data show under 350,000 distinct CDR3 sequences, approximately 9.5% seen once. Broader study findings: Clonotypes of TCR beta that were HLA-C-restricted and CMV-specific dominated the ex vivo response. Using cumulative public TCR beta family frequency, the authors identified those who carried CMV together with the relevant HLA.

Turning to this clonotype: What it recognizes is unknown.

The receptor's source is a human donor in good health (CMV status not recorded). Some clones in this sample may be carry-over from other donors' samples. Sequenced input: PBMCs.

The CDR3 loop is CASSLGPLGQGFYEQYF. The CDR3, as DNA: TGTGCCAGCAGCTTAGGTCCCCTCGGACAGGGTTTCTACGAGCAGTACTTC. The genes are TRBV7-2 and TRBJ2-7; 8 bases align to TRBD1. The J segment lost 3 bases and the V segment lost 1 base, leaving 11 bases of the junction unmatched. The CDR3 contains 17 residues. Germline CDR1 reads SGHTA; CDR2 reads FQGNSA.